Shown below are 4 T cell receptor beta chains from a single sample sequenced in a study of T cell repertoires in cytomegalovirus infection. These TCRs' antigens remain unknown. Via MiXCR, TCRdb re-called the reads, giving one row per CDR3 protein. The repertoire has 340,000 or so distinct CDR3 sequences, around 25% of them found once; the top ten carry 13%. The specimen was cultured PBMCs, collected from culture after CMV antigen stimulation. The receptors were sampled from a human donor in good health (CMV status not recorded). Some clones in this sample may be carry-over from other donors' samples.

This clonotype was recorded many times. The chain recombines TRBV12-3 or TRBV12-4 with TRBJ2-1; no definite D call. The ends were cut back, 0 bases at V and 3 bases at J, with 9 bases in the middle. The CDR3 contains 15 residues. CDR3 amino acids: CASSLALTVYNEQFF. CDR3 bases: TGTGCCAGCAGTTTAGCGCTTACGGTCTACAATGAGCAGTTCTTC.

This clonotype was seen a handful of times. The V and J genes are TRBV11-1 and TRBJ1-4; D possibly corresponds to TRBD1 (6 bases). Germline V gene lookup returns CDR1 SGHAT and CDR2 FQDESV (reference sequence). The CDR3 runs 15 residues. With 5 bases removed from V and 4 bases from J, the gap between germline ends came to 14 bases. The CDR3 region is CASSRRQEINEKLFF. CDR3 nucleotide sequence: TGTGCCAGCAGCCGGCGACAGGAGATTAATGAAAAACTGTTTTTT.

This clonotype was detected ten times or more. DNA of the CDR3: TGTGCCAGCAGCTTAGCAGTCGACCTCACCTACGAGCAGTACTTC. Its protein product is CASSLAVDLTYEQYF. This sequence joins TRBV7-9 and TRBJ2-7; D is unresolved. There are 15 residues in the CDR3. Germline-derived CDR1 and CDR2 are SEHNR and FQNEAQ (reference sequence). V was cut by 0 bases and J by 2 bases, with 11 bases left in between.

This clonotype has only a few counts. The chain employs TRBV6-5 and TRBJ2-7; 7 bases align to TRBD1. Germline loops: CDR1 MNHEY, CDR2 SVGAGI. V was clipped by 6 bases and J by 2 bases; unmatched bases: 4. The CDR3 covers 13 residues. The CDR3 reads CASSAGGPYEQYV. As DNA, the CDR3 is TGTGCCAGCAGCGCAGGGGGTCCCTACGAGCAGTACGTC.